This T cell receptor (beta chain) emerged from a study of blood T cell repertoires in COVID-19. Overall study context: Acute-phase and convalescent COVID-19 samples originated in the United States, Italy and Spain.

The CDR3 extends over 11 amino acids. CDR1 SNHLY and CDR2 FYNNEI come from the germline V gene. Assay used: immunoSEQ multiplex PCR; TCRdb lists only in-frame clones, some missing. The sample records about 200,000 clones, approximately 90% being singletons. On this clone: Germline is not matched at one junction end, which may reflect a read error.

V gene TRBV2 combines with J gene TRBJ1-2; D not resolved. The sequence was collected from a man aged 60-69 years with active or convalescent COVID-19. The specimen was peripheral blood. As DNA, the CDR3 is TGTGCCAGCAGTCAAGCCGGTGGCTACACCTTC. The encoded protein is CASSQAGGYTF.